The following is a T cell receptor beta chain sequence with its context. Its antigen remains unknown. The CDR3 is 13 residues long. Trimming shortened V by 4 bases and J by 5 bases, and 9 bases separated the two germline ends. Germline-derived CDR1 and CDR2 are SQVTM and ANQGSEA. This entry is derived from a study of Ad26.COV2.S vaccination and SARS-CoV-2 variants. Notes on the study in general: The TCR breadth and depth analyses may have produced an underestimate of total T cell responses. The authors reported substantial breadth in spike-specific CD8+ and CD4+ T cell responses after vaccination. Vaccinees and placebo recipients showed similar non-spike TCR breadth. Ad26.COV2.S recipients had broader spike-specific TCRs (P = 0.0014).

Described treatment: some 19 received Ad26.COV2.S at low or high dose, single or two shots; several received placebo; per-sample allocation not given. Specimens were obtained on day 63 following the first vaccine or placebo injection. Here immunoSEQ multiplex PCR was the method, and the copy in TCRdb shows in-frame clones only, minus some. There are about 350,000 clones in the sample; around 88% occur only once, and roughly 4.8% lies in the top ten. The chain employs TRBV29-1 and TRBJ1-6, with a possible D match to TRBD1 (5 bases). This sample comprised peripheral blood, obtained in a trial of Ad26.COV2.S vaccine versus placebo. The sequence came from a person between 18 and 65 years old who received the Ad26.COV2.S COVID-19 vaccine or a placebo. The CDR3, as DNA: TGCAGCGTTGGCCAGGGCGATAATTCACCCCTCCACTTT. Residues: CSVGQGDNSPLHF. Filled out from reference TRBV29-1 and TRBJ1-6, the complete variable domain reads SAVISQKPSRDICQRGTSLTIQCQVDSQVTMMFWYRQQPGQSLTLIATANQGSEATYESGFVIDKFPISRPNLTFSTLTVSNMSPEDSSIYLCSVGQGDNSPLHFGNGTRLTVT.